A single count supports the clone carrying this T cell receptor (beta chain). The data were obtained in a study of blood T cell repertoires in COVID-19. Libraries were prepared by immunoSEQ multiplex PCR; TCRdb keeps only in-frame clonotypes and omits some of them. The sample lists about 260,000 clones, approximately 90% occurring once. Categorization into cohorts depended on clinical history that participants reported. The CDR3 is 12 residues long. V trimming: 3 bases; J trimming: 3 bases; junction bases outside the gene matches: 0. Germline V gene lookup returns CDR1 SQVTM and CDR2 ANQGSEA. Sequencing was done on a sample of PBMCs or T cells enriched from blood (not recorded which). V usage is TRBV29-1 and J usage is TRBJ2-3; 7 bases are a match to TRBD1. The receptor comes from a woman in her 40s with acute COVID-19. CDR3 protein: CSVEGQTDTQYF. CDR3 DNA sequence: TGCAGCGTTGAGGGACAGACAGATACGCAGTATTTT.